Each of the 28 T cell receptor beta chains below was sequenced from the same sample in a study of cytomegalovirus exposure and HLA in healthy donors. The PCR ran on 60 Vbeta and 13 Jbeta primers. Here immunoSEQ multiplex PCR was the method, and the copy in TCRdb shows in-frame clones only, minus some. The table records about 160,000 clones, less than 85% of them present only once. The sequenced material came from PBMCs. All receptors derive from a man aged 35-49 years in good health and CMV-seronegative.

The chain joins TRBV4-1 to TRBJ1-2, with a tentative D call TRBD1 (5 bases). The germline CDR1 and CDR2 sequences are MGHRA and YSYEKL. Between the trimmed V and J ends, which lost 1 base and 8 bases, there was a span of 14 bases. The CDR3 extends over 14 amino acids. The DNA for the CDR3 is TGCGCCAGCAGCCAAGGACAGTTGTTGAACGGCTACACCTTC. It translates to CASSQGQLLNGYTF.

The J gene is TRBJ2-7, the V gene TRBV6-5; a weak D match, TRBD2 (5 bases). The CDR3 runs to 14 residues. V lost 4 bases and J lost 2, with 12 bases in between. Germline CDR1 and CDR2: MNHEY and SVGAGI. The CDR3 DNA is TGTGCCAGCAGTTTTCTAGGGAGAACCTACGAGCAGTACTTC. Encoded protein: CASSFLGRTYEQYF.

V usage is TRBV6-4 and J usage is TRBJ1-1, with D perhaps matching TRBD1 (5 bases). The germline V gene encodes CDR1 MRHNA and CDR2 SNTAGT. The V and J ends lost 3 bases and 0 bases respectively, with 5 bases between them. The CDR3 sequence is 13 residues long. CDR3: CASSEDMNTEAFF. The CDR3 DNA sequence: TGTGCCAGCAGTGAGGACATGAACACTGAAGCTTTCTTT.

This clone was seen just once. J is TRBJ2-3 and V is TRBV27, with 8 nucleotides matching TRBD2. V was pared by 3 bases and J by 4 bases, with 3 bases of the junction left unmatched. In germline, CDR1 is MNHEY, CDR2 SMNVEV (reference sequence). There are 14 residues in the CDR3. The chain's CDR3 is CASSLGAGADTQYF. The CDR3 DNA is TGTGCCAGCAGTTTGGGAGCGGGAGCAGATACGCAGTATTTT.

The gene calls are TRBV7-9 and TRBJ1-1; D gene unclear. The CDR3 runs to 12 residues. In germline, CDR1 is SEHNR, CDR2 FQNEAQ (reference sequence). Trimming cost V 5 bases and J 2 bases, with 6 bases left between them. The CDR3 spells CASSRVNTEAFF. The CDR3 DNA is TGTGCCAGCAGCCGAGTTAACACTGAAGCTTTCTTT.

The CDR3 DNA reads as TGTGCCAGCAGGTCTACAGGGGCGTCTAATGAAAAACTGTTTTTT. This codes for CASRSTGASNEKLFF. This chain links TRBV11-2 with TRBJ1-4; 7 bases are shared with TRBD1. The CDR3 has 15 amino acids. After removal of 6 bases from V and 3 bases from J, the junction contained 7 bases not matched to a gene. In germline, CDR1 is SGHAT, CDR2 FQNNGV.

The chain links TRBV6-5 to TRBJ1-2; the D gene is possibly TRBD1 (5 bases). From germline, CDR1 is MNHEY and CDR2 SVGAGI. The V and J ends lost 2 bases and 0 bases respectively, with 10 bases between them. The length of the CDR3 is 15 residues. The CDR3 here is CASSYAGEANYGYTF. The CDR3 DNA follows: TGTGCCAGCAGTTACGCGGGGGAGGCTAACTATGGCTACACCTTC.

The chain couples TRBV5-1 to TRBJ2-5; D may be TRBD1 (6 bases). V was shortened by 1 base and J by 5 bases, with 12 bases between the two germline ends. Germline V CDR1 and CDR2: SGHRS, YFSETQ. The CDR3 length is 14 residues. In DNA form, the CDR3 reads TGCGCCAGCAGCTTGACACAGGGTTGGGAGACCCAGTACTTC. Residues: CASSLTQGWETQYF. The full variable domain, its missing parts supplied by reference TRBV5-1 and TRBJ2-5, is KAGVTQTPRYLIKTRGQQVTLSCSPISGHRSVSWYQQTPGQGLQFLFEYFSETQRNKGNFPGRFSGRQFSNSRSEMNVSTLELGDSALYLCASSLTQGWETQYFGPGTRLLVL.

The rearrangement links TRBV14 to TRBJ1-6; 7 bases are a match to TRBD1. In germline, CDR1 is SGHDN, CDR2 FVKESK. J lost 7 bases, V lost 2 bases, and 8 bases had no gene match. The CDR3 is made up of 16 amino acids. CDR3 residues: CASSQIQGQRNSPLHF. Written as DNA, the CDR3 is TGTGCCAGCAGCCAAATACAGGGACAGAGGAATTCACCCCTCCACTTT.

V usage is TRBV7-2 and J usage is TRBJ2-5; 8 bases agree with TRBD2. The DNA end is a closer match to TRBJ2-7, so the J assignment may be wrong. Germline V gene lookup returns CDR1 SGHTA and CDR2 FQGNSA. CDR3 length: 13 amino acids. The CDR3 DNA follows: TGTGCCAGCAGTCCCGGGGGGGCCTACGAGCAGTACTTC. Residues: CASSPGGAYEQYF.

The rearrangement links TRBV7-2 to TRBJ2-5; TRBD2 aligns across 13 bases. Germline-derived CDR1 and CDR2 are SGHTA and FQGNSA. The CDR3 is made up of 15 amino acids. V dropped 5 bases and J dropped 2; count of bases not matched to a gene: 2. The CDR3 DNA follows: TGTGCCAGCAGCCGGACTAGCGGGGGACAAGAGACCCAGTACTTC. This codes for CASSRTSGGQETQYF.

This chain connects TRBV28 to TRBJ1-5; D perhaps matches TRBD1 (5 bases). Germline V gene data show CDR1 as MDHEN and CDR2 as SYDVKM. Trimming cost V 5 bases and J 3 bases, with 14 bases left between them. This CDR3 region has 15 residues. DNA of the CDR3: TGTGCCAGCAGTCGGTCTCGGGGGTCCAATCAGCCCCAGCATTTT. This translates into CASSRSRGSNQPQHF.

As regards this clone: The same CDR3 can be traced to other DNA sequences in this sample. The chain combines TRBV7-9 with TRBJ2-7; D gene unclear. Germline V gene lookup returns CDR1 SEHNR and CDR2 FQNEAQ (reference sequence). This CDR3 is 13 amino acids long. Trimming cost V 1 base and J 1 base, with 5 bases left between them. The CDR3 nucleotides are TGTGCCAGCAGCTTAGTACAGTCCTACGAGCAGTACTTC. It is translated as CASSLVQSYEQYF.

This chain connects TRBV27 to TRBJ2-7, with 12 positions matching TRBD2. Germline CDR1 is MNHEY and CDR2 is SMNVEV (reference sequence). V dropped 6 bases and J dropped 3; count of bases not matched to a gene: 6. The CDR3 extends over 15 amino acids. The CDR3 reads CASRTSGGLFYEQYF. CDR3 in DNA: TGTGCCAGCAGGACTAGCGGGGGCCTATTCTACGAGCAGTACTTC.

The chain carries TRBV29-1 and TRBJ1-1; a possible D gene is TRBD1 (6 bases). Looked up from germline, CDR1 is SQVTM and CDR2 is ANQGSEA. This CDR3 spans 11 amino acids. V shed 6 bases and J shed 5 bases, with 10 bases lying between them. Here the CDR3 reads CSVEQGTEAFF. The CDR3 coding sequence is TGCAGCGTGGAACAGGGAACTGAAGCTTTCTTT.

This clone was counted a single time. This chain uses TRBV6-5 with TRBJ2-3; 7 bases are a match to TRBD2. The CDR3 totals 15 residues. V lost 5 bases to trimming and J lost 4 bases; unmatched junction nucleotides: 9. Germline V CDR1 and CDR2: MNHEY, SVGAGI. In DNA, the CDR3 is TGTGCCAGCAGTCTCTTCACGGCGGGGGCAGATACGCAGTATTTT. Its translation: CASSLFTAGADTQYF.

The rearrangement links TRBV19 to TRBJ1-2, with no clear D. V lost 3 bases and J lost 8, with 16 bases in between. This CDR3 has 14 amino acids. The germline V gene has CDR1 LNHDA and CDR2 SQIVND (reference sequence). CDR3 sequence: CASSIWALGDGYTF. As DNA, the CDR3 is TGTGCCAGTAGTATTTGGGCGCTGGGAGACGGCTACACCTTC.

This chain connects TRBV6-1 to TRBJ2-7; a possible D gene is TRBD1 (6 bases). Trimming shortened V by 7 bases and J by 3 bases, and 10 bases separated the two germline ends. The CDR3 is 12 residues long. Germline CDR1 and CDR2: MNHNS and SASEGT. CDR3 in DNA: TGTGCCAGCACAAGGGACAACTACGAGCAGTACTTC. Translated: CASTRDNYEQYF.

The chain uses TRBV6-6 and TRBJ2-7, with TRBD2 identical over 7 bases. V trimming: 7 bases; J trimming: 4 bases; junction bases outside the gene matches: 10. The CDR3 totals 14 residues. Germline CDR1 MNHNY, CDR2 SVGAGI (reference sequence). CDR3 in DNA: TGTGCCAGCACCGACGGGGGGATCCCGTACGAGCAGTACTTC. Amino acid sequence: CASTDGGIPYEQYF.

This clone has just one count. The V and J genes are TRBV28 and TRBJ2-2, with a tentative D call TRBD1 (7 bases). The CDR3 runs 16 residues. Germline CDR1 is MDHEN and CDR2 is SYDVKM. Trimming shortened V by 5 bases and J by 5 bases, and 18 bases separated the two germline ends. The CDR3 loop is CASSGGQSRETGELFF. The CDR3 bases are TGTGCCAGCAGTGGGGGACAGAGCCGGGAGACCGGGGAGCTGTTTTTT. Full variable domain (missing parts from reference TRBV28 and TRBJ2-2): DVKVTQSSRYLVKRTGEKVFLECVQDMDHENMFWYRQDPGLGLRLIYFSYDVKMKEKGDIPEGYSVSREKKERFSLILESASTNQTSMYLCASSGGQSRETGELFFGEGSRLTVL.

The J gene is TRBJ2-2, the V gene TRBV28, with TRBD2 identical over 14 bases. After removal of 4 bases from V and 8 bases from J, the junction contained 9 bases not matched to a gene. This CDR3 contains 17 residues. Germline values: CDR1 MDHEN, CDR2 SYDVKM. CDR3 DNA sequence: TGTGCCAGCAGTTCCGGACTAGCGGGGGGTATCAGAGGGGAGCTGTTTTTT. Protein sequence: CASSSGLAGGIRGELFF.

This chain links TRBV28 with TRBJ1-2; 7 nucleotides align to TRBD1. This CDR3 has 12 residues. V trimming: 4 bases; J trimming: 11 bases; junction bases outside the gene matches: 7. CDR1 is MDHEN, CDR2 SYDVKM, per germline. The CDR3 region is CASSSPQGVYTF. DNA of the CDR3: TGTGCCAGCAGTTCCCCTCAGGGGGTGTACACCTTC.

The V call is TRBV4-1, the J call TRBJ2-7, with D possibly matching TRBD2 (6 bases). From germline, CDR1 is MGHRA and CDR2 YSYEKL. The V gene lost 1 base and the J gene lost 4 bases, with 23 bases spanning the gap. The CDR3 contains 18 residues. The CDR3 is CASSQGRIAGQPNYEQYF. DNA for the CDR3: TGCGCCAGCAGCCAAGGTAGGATTGCGGGGCAACCAAATTACGAGCAGTACTTC.

The gene calls are TRBV6-4 and TRBJ2-1; D ambiguous. The germline V gene has CDR1 MRHNA and CDR2 SNTAGT. The CDR3 runs to 13 residues. The V and J ends lost 4 bases and 9 bases respectively, with 13 bases between them. The CDR3 here is CASSVGDQGEQFF. The CDR3 coding sequence is TGTGCCAGCAGTGTGGGCGATCAAGGTGAGCAGTTCTTC.

This chain links TRBV19 with TRBJ2-3, with 7 positions matching TRBD1. The CDR3 loop spans 15 amino acids. The germline CDR1 and CDR2 sequences are LNHDA and SQIVND (reference sequence). Trimming took 3 bases from V and 4 from J; bases not matched to a gene: 7. The CDR3, as DNA: TGTGCCAGTAGTATGGGGACAGTGGTAGCAGATACGCAGTATTTT. Amino acid sequence: CASSMGTVVADTQYF.

The chain has TRBV5-5 and TRBJ1-2, with D perhaps TRBD1 (6 bases). This CDR3 comprises 13 residues. The germline gives CDR1 SGHKS, CDR2 YYEKEE (reference sequence). V shed 2 bases and J shed 4 bases, with 9 bases lying between them. The DNA of the CDR3 is TGTGCCAGCAGCTTCGAACAGGGCTATGGCTACACCTTC. It translates to CASSFEQGYGYTF.

CDR3 sequence reads: CAWTPGTYEQYF. The CDR3 nucleotides read TGTGCCTGGACGCCGGGGACCTACGAGCAGTACTTC. The rearrangement joins TRBV30 to TRBJ2-7; possible D gene TRBD2, 5 bases. This CDR3 region has 12 residues. Germline CDR1 is GTSNPN and CDR2 is SVGIG (reference sequence). Trimming pared 4 bases from V and 2 bases from J, leaving 9 bases between.

V gene TRBV5-1 combines with J gene TRBJ2-4, with D possibly TRBD1 on 5 matching bases. This CDR3 has 14 residues. V lost 2 bases to trimming and J lost 3 bases, with 9 bases between them. Germline V gives CDR1 SGHRS, CDR2 YFSETQ. CDR3 residues: CASSLEQVKNIQYF. CDR3 sequence (DNA): TGCGCCAGCAGCTTAGAACAGGTCAAAAACATTCAGTACTTC.